This is a list of T cell receptor beta chains from one sample in a study of breast tumors, draining lymph nodes, adjacent tissues. TCRdb itself ran the multiplex PCR reads through MiXCR, one entry per CDR3 protein. The sample holds fewer than 85,000 distinct CDR3 sequences, roughly 19% seen once. Input material: axillary lymph node tissue. These receptors originate from a female donor with breast cancer. Some clones in this sample may be carry-over from other donors' samples. Each CDR3 is given with its conserved first and last residue. Fields, in order: D gene, V gene, J gene, clone size, CDR3 DNA, CDR3 protein. The D gene is left open where the match is weak. The size field is filled for only some rows; it gives once, few, many or a size class.

>.|TRBV19|TRBJ2-2|.
TGTGCCAGTAATCTGGGGTTAATCGCCGGGGAGCTGTTTTTT
CASNLGLIAGELFF
>.|TRBV6-1|TRBJ2-2|many
TGTGCCAGCAGAGAGTACACCGGGGAGCTGTTTTTT
CASREYTGELFF
>TRBD2|TRBV7-2|TRBJ2-3|many
TGTGCCAGCAGCTTCGCTAGCGGGACTTGGGATACGCAGTATTTT
CASSFASGTWDTQYF
>TRBD1|TRBV20-1|TRBJ2-7|many
TGCAGTGCTACTGACAGGGGCTACGAGCAGTACTTC
CSATDRGYEQYF
>.|TRBV5-1|TRBJ1-6|many
TGCGCCAGCAGCTTGGGGACAAACTCACCCCTCCACTTT
CASSLGTNSPLHF
>.|TRBV20-1|TRBJ2-1|many
TGCAGTGCTAGAGCGATACACGGGACAGGGAAGTCTAGCGGGAATGTCTACAATGAGCAGTTCTTC
CSARAIHGTGKSSGNVYNEQFF
>.|TRBV7-6|TRBJ1-1|.
TGTGCCAGCAGCCCAGAGGGGGGGCAGAGGGTCGAAGCTTTCTTT
CASSPEGGQRVEAFF
>TRBD1|TRBV11-2|TRBJ1-2|many
TGTGCCAGCAGCCGCCTTAGACAGGGGATCTCTGGCTACACCTTC
CASSRLRQGISGYTF
>.|TRBV27|TRBJ2-3|.
TGTCCCCCCGGGACAAGAGATACGCAGTATTTT
CPPGTRDTQYF
>TRBD2|TRBV6-5|TRBJ2-1|few
TGTGCCAGCAGCCAGCCGGGACTAGCGGGAGGACCGGGGCAGTTCTTC
CASSQPGLAGGPGQFF
>TRBD1|TRBV3-1|TRBJ2-7|many
TGTGCCAGCAGCAATGGACAGGGGTGGTACGAGCAGTACTTC
CASSNGQGWYEQYF
>.|TRBV12-3/TRBV12-4|TRBJ2-3|few
TGTGCCAGCAGTTTTGCGCGACCGTCAGATACGCAGTATTTT
CASSFARPSDTQYF
>TRBD2|TRBV11-2|TRBJ2-2|many
TGTGCCAGCAGCTTAACTAGCGGGAGCCGAAGGAACACCGGGGAGCTGTTTTTT
CASSLTSGSRRNTGELFF
>TRBD1|TRBV7-9|TRBJ1-2|many
TGTGCCAGCAGCACGCTGACAGGGGATGGCTACACCTTC
CASSTLTGDGYTF
>.|TRBV11-1|TRBJ2-1|many
TGTGCCAGCAGGACGATGACAACTACCTACAATGAGCAGTTCTTC
CASRTMTTTYNEQFF
>.|TRBV6-1|TRBJ1-4|many
TGTGCCAGCAGTGAAAGGGCAACTAATGAAAAACTGTTTTTT
CASSERATNEKLFF
>TRBD1|TRBV24-1|TRBJ2-3|many
TGTGCCACCAGTGCCCTTCGGCCCGGACAGGGGGAGGAGACAGATACGCAGTATTTT
CATSALRPGQGEETDTQYF
>.|TRBV7-3|TRBJ1-1|.
TGTGCCAGCAGCAGACAAGGGAACACTGAAGCTTTCTTT
CASSRQGNTEAFF
>.|TRBV6-2/TRBV6-3|TRBJ1-5|few
TGTGCCAGCAGTTACGGAGGGGGAAGCAATCAGCCCCAGCATTTT
CASSYGGGSNQPQHF
>.|TRBV7-9|TRBJ2-3|many
TGTGCCAGCAGCTTAGAGAGGGGCCCCACTTATACGCAGTATTTT
CASSLERGPTYTQYF
>TRBD2|TRBV3-1|TRBJ2-5|.
TGTGCCAGCAGCCAACATCCGGGACTAGCGGGAGAAGAGGCCCAGTACTTC
CASSQHPGLAGEEAQYF
>TRBD2|TRBV30|TRBJ2-7|many
TGTGCCTGGAGTGGACTAGCGGGAGACGAGCAGTACTTC
CAWSGLAGDEQYF
>TRBD1|TRBV29-1|TRBJ2-3|many
TGCAGCATCAGGCGAGGACAGGGGACAGATACGCAGTATTTT
CSIRRGQGTDTQYF
>TRBD1|TRBV3-1|TRBJ1-6|.
TGTGCCAGCAGCCTCGACAGGGGAGGGTCCAATTCACCCCTCCACTTT
CASSLDRGGSNSPLHF
>TRBD2|TRBV5-1|TRBJ2-7|many
TGCGCCAGCAGCTCAGGACTAGCGGGAGGAAACGAGCAGTACTTC
CASSSGLAGGNEQYF
>TRBD2|TRBV19|TRBJ2-3|.
TGTGCCAGTAGTAGGCCCTTAGGTAGCCCGGGACTAGGAAGCTCAGATACGCAGTATTTT
CASSRPLGSPGLGSSDTQYF
>TRBD1|TRBV12-3/TRBV12-4|TRBJ1-6|many
TGTGCCAGCAGGGAGGGACAGATTAATTCACCCCTCCACTTT
CASREGQINSPLHF
>TRBD1|TRBV5-1|TRBJ1-4|.
TGCGCCAGCAGCTCCGGACAGGGAAATGAAAAACTGTTTTTT
CASSSGQGNEKLFF